The 14 T cell receptor beta chains given below trace back to one sample, sequenced in a study of blood T cell repertoires in COVID-19. Assay: immunoSEQ multiplex PCR; the TCRdb copy retains only in-frame clones and omits some. The sample has some 340,000 clones; over 70% are singletons. The specimen was peripheral blood. The receptors come from a man aged 30 to 45 with active or convalescent COVID-19.

The chain employs TRBV7-2 and TRBJ2-6, with a tentative D call TRBD1 (6 bases). The CDR3 runs 14 residues. Germline CDR1 reads SGHTA; CDR2 reads FQGNSA. V was cut by 3 bases and J by 11 bases, with 14 bases left in between. Here the CDR3 reads CASSFQGGSHVLTF. As DNA, the CDR3 is TGTGCCAGCAGCTTCCAAGGGGGTTCACACGTCCTGACTTTC.

This clone was observed once. The CDR3 region has the DNA TGTGCCAGCAGCTTAATGGCCTATGGCTACACCTTC. It translates to CASSLMAYGYTF. The chain couples TRBV7-2 to TRBJ1-2; D is ambiguous. The CDR3 has 12 residues. Germline V gives CDR1 SGHTA, CDR2 FQGNSA. V was pared by 2 bases and J by 4 bases, with 5 bases between.

The DNA for the CDR3 is TGTGCCGCCGACCCCGACTCGAACTATGGCTACACCTTC. Translation gives CAADPDSNYGYTF. This chain uses TRBV10-3 with TRBJ1-2, with unresolved D. The V end lost 11 bases, the J end lost 2 bases, and 15 bases lay between the germline ends. The length of the CDR3 is 13 residues. Germline CDR1 reads ENHRY; CDR2 reads SYGVKD.

The rearrangement joins TRBV2 to TRBJ1-6, with D unresolved. Germline loops: CDR1 SNHLY, CDR2 FYNNEI. CDR3 length equals 16 residues. V was shortened by 6 bases and J by 8 bases, with 20 bases between the two germline ends. CDR3 in amino acids: CASSLNPLPGDSPLHF. For the CDR3, the DNA is TGTGCCAGCAGCCTTAACCCTTTGCCGGGAGATTCACCCCTCCACTTT.

This clone was observed once. This chain uses TRBV12-3 or TRBV12-4 with TRBJ1-5; no reliable D call. V was shortened by 1 base and J by 9 bases, with 10 bases between the two germline ends. CDR3 length: 13 residues. The CDR3 spells CASSLDSKGPQHF. The CDR3 DNA is TGTGCCAGCAGTTTAGACAGTAAAGGGCCCCAGCATTTT.

This sequence joins TRBV2 and TRBJ2-5; maybe TRBD1 (5 bases). Germline assignment: CDR1 SNHLY and CDR2 FYNNEI. The germline V and J ends were trimmed by 7 bases and 2 bases, with 20 bases remaining between them. CDR3 length: 16 residues. The DNA of the CDR3 is TGTGCCAGCAATTGGGAAGCGCAGTCAGGGCAAGAGACCCAGTACTTC. It translates to CASNWEAQSGQETQYF.

The V call is TRBV5-1, the J call TRBJ2-7; the match to TRBD1 covers 8 bases. V lost 3 bases, J lost 3 bases, and 8 bases stayed unmatched. The CDR3 sequence is 15 residues long. The germline gives CDR1 SGHRS, CDR2 YFSETQ. The CDR3 here is CASSWTGSGSYEQYF. In DNA, the CDR3 is TGCGCCAGCAGCTGGACAGGGAGTGGGAGCTACGAGCAGTACTTC.

The V call is TRBV11-2, the J call TRBJ1-3; D perhaps matches TRBD1 (5 bases). The germline gives CDR1 SGHAT, CDR2 FQNNGV. This CDR3 comprises 15 residues. V gave up 5 bases and J gave up 3 bases, with 14 bases separating them. Written as DNA, the CDR3 is TGTGCCAGCAGCCCCACTCAGGGTGTTGGAAACACCATATATTTT. Translation gives CASSPTQGVGNTIYF.

This chain joins TRBV12-3 or TRBV12-4 and TRBJ1-2, with D unresolved. The CDR3 length is 13 residues. Trimming took 5 bases from V and 2 from J, leaving 9 bases between them. This CDR3 is CASSPGRNYGYTF. The DNA of the CDR3 is TGTGCCAGCAGTCCGGGTCGGAACTATGGCTACACCTTC.

J is TRBJ2-2 and V is TRBV2; 7 bases are shared with TRBD1. Germline CDR1 is SNHLY and CDR2 is FYNNEI. This CDR3 comprises 14 residues. V lost 5 bases and J lost 3; bases outside the gene matches: 3. The CDR3 DNA sequence: TGTGCCAGCAGTTCACAGGGGTACACCGGGGAGCTGTTTTTT. Translating it yields CASSSQGYTGELFF.

V gene TRBV11-2 combines with J gene TRBJ1-2, with D hard to call. Germline loops: CDR1 SGHAT, CDR2 FQNNGV. V gave up 5 bases and J gave up 7 bases, with 17 bases separating them. The CDR3 runs 14 residues. The CDR3: CASSLSPGSFGYTF. The CDR3 nucleotides are TGTGCCAGCAGCCTATCGCCGGGGAGCTTTGGCTACACCTTC.

The V call is TRBV4-2, the J call TRBJ2-1; 9 nucleotides match TRBD1. Germline V gene data show CDR1 as LGHNA and CDR2 as YNFKEQ. The CDR3 loop spans 17 amino acids. The junction had 9 bases not matched to a gene; V was cut back by 0 bases and J by 6 bases. The CDR3 loop reads CASSQDISGDRVNEQFF. CDR3 nucleotide sequence: TGTGCCAGCAGCCAAGATATTTCAGGGGACAGGGTCAATGAGCAGTTCTTC.

The CDR3 spells CAISDTGIDTDTQYF. As DNA, the CDR3 is TGTGCCATCAGTGATACAGGGATTGACACAGATACGCAGTATTTT. The chain carries TRBV10-3 and TRBJ2-3, with D perhaps TRBD1 (6 bases). CDR3 length: 15 amino acids. The ends were cut back, 3 bases at V and 2 bases at J, with 12 bases in the middle. Germline CDR1 and CDR2: ENHRY and SYGVKD.

This clone turned up a few times. The V call is TRBV2, the J call TRBJ1-6; D gene uncertain. CDR3 length equals 13 residues. Germline CDR1 reads SNHLY; CDR2 reads FYNNEI. V gave up 6 bases and J gave up 4 bases, with 7 bases separating them. CDR3 amino acids: CASRDMYNSPLHF. For the CDR3, the DNA is TGTGCCAGCAGAGACATGTATAATTCACCCCTCCACTTT.